This T cell receptor beta chain was sequenced for a study of cytomegalovirus exposure and HLA in healthy donors. Study results and limitations: Overall, approximately 150 TCR beta chains were annotated as cytomegalovirus-associated. Most of the TCR beta V segments (in an earlier analysis) were productive either about 87% or about 30% of the time.

The PCR ran on 60 Vbeta and 13 Jbeta primers. This table comes from immunoSEQ multiplex PCR, and its TCRdb copy is limited to in-frame clones, with some not included. The data show approximately 180,000 clones, around 75% seen once. The V segment lost 4 bases and the J segment 3 bases; nucleotides outside the gene matches: 12. Germline-derived CDR1 and CDR2 are SGDLS and YYNGEE. The CDR3 runs to 17 residues. Of note for this clone: Its matching antigen is unknown.

This TCR was recovered from a woman in her twenties or thirties in good health and CMV-seronegative. The chain couples TRBV9 to TRBJ2-7; 11 bases align to TRBD2. Material for sequencing was PBMCs. This CDR3 reads CASSRTASGRIFYEQYF. CDR3 coding DNA: TGTGCCAGCAGCCGGACGGCTAGCGGGAGGATTTTCTACGAGCAGTACTTC.